The 22 T cell receptor beta chains reported below all come from one sample, sequenced in a study of T cells of healthy individuals. One entry per CDR3 protein, called by TCRdb with MiXCR from the 5' RACE reads. There are 65,000 to 95,000 distinct CDR3 sequences in the sample; roughly 5% occur only once, and roughly 7.5% lies in the top ten. These receptors were taken from a female donor in good health.

This clonotype was found a few times. This chain links TRBV30 with TRBJ2-2; tentatively, D is TRBD1 (6 bases). V lost 0 bases and J 6 bases, leaving 8 bases between the germline ends. The CDR3 length is 13 residues. CDR1 and CDR2 from the germline V gene are GTSNPN and SVGIG (reference sequence). CDR3 amino acids: CAWSVQGPGELFF. The CDR3 DNA reads TGTGCCTGGAGTGTACAGGGACCCGGGGAGCTGTTTTTT.

This chain connects TRBV11-2 to TRBJ2-6; possibly TRBD1 for D (6 bases). V gave up 5 bases and J gave up 12 bases, with 14 bases separating them. The CDR3 is 13 residues long. Per germline, CDR1 SGHAT and CDR2 FQNNGV. CDR3 amino acids: CASSPDSPTVLTF. The CDR3 bases are TGTGCCAGCAGCCCGGACAGCCCAACCGTCCTGACTTTC.

This clonotype was recorded at least ten times. The chain recombines TRBV5-1 with TRBJ2-7, with D unresolved. The V and J ends lost 8 bases and 0 bases respectively, with 15 bases between them. This CDR3 is built from 14 residues. Germline CDR1 and CDR2: SGHRS and YFSETQ. This CDR3 is CASQTLPTSYEQYF. In nucleotides, the CDR3 is TGCGCCAGTCAGACATTACCGACCTCCTACGAGCAGTACTTC.

The chain recombines TRBV7-9 with TRBJ2-3, with D possibly being TRBD1 or TRBD2 (5 bases each). Germline V gene lookup returns CDR1 SEHNR and CDR2 FQNEAQ (reference sequence). This CDR3 spans 15 amino acids. Trimming took 5 bases from V and 0 from J, leaving 12 bases between them. The DNA for the CDR3 is TGTGCCAGCAGCGAGGGGCAGATTAGCACAGATACGCAGTATTTT. Residues: CASSEGQISTDTQYF.

The J gene is TRBJ2-2, the V gene TRBV14; TRBD1 might be the D (5 bases). The V end was cut by 3 bases, the J end by 2 bases, with 10 bases between. The CDR3 is made up of 15 amino acids. From germline, CDR1 is SGHDN and CDR2 FVKESK. The CDR3 sequence: CASSQGPVNTGELFF. Here the CDR3 DNA reads TGTGCCAGCAGCCAGGGGCCGGTCAACACCGGGGAGCTGTTTTTT.

Ten or more counts support this clonotype. The V call is TRBV19, the J call TRBJ1-4; TRBD1 agrees at 8 bases. With V trimmed by 8 bases and J by 8 bases, 7 bases remained unmatched. This CDR3 has 13 residues. Germline loops: CDR1 LNHDA, CDR2 SQIVND (reference sequence). Written as DNA, the CDR3 is TGTGCCAGTGCCGGACAGGGAGGCGAAAAACTGTTTTTT. This encodes CASAGQGGEKLFF.

This chain uses TRBV7-2 with TRBJ1-1; D is undetermined. The CDR3 totals 14 residues. Deletions cut 3 bases from V and 6 bases from J, with 14 bases between. Germline lookup yields CDR1 SGHTA and CDR2 FQGNSA. CDR3 DNA sequence: TGTGCCAGCAGCTTTTCTCTATTGGGATCTGAAGCTTTCTTT. It translates to CASSFSLLGSEAFF.

This clonotype was counted ten times or more. V and J are TRBV6-5 and TRBJ1-5; TRBD1 might be the D (5 bases). Germline V CDR1 and CDR2: MNHEY, SVGAGI. V was clipped by 4 bases and J by 0 bases, with 10 bases between them. The CDR3 covers 15 residues. Here the CDR3 DNA reads TGTGCCAGCAGTTCCGACAGTAATAGCAATCAGCCCCAGCATTTT. Amino acid sequence: CASSSDSNSNQPQHF.

This clonotype was counted many times. The J gene is TRBJ1-5, the V gene TRBV23-1; D gene uncertain. TRBV23-1 is an open reading frame whose function is uncertain. CDR3 length: 16 amino acids. The V end was cut by 2 bases, the J end by 2 bases, with 13 bases between. CDR3 nucleotides: TGCGCCAGCAGTCAAGTCGGCCTTCTCCGCAATCAGCCCCAGCATTTT. Its protein product is CASSQVGLLRNQPQHF.

This clonotype was detected only a few times. This chain uses TRBV4-3 with TRBJ1-1; D unclear. Trimming shortened V by 3 bases and J by 3 bases, and 11 bases separated the two germline ends. The length of the CDR3 is 14 residues. Germline lookup yields CDR1 LGHNA and CDR2 YSLEER. The CDR3 DNA is TGCGCCAGCAGCCACGGACTGACTTACACTGAAGCTTTCTTT. Its translation is CASSHGLTYTEAFF.

This clonotype was seen repeatedly, ten times or more. The chain has TRBV6-5 and TRBJ1-6; unclear D gene. The CDR3 is made up of 17 amino acids. V lost 0 bases, J lost 6 bases, and 15 bases lay in between. Germline CDR1 reads MNHEY; CDR2 reads SVGAGI. CDR3 loop: CASSYSGTSTFNSPLHF. Written as DNA, the CDR3 is TGTGCCAGCAGTTACTCGGGAACATCGACTTTTAATTCACCCCTCCACTTT.

This chain uses TRBV28 with TRBJ2-3; D tentatively reads TRBD1 or TRBD2 (5 bases each). V was cut by 7 bases and J by 2 bases, with 19 bases left in between. Per germline, CDR1 MDHEN and CDR2 SYDVKM. This CDR3 comprises 16 residues. For the CDR3, the DNA is TGTGCCAGCATCCAAGGGGACCGCTGGGACACAGATACGCAGTATTTT. This gives the protein CASIQGDRWDTDTQYF.

This clonotype was seen more than once but under ten times. The chain couples TRBV19 to TRBJ1-2, with 9 nucleotides matching TRBD1. This CDR3 has 13 amino acids. Unmatched junction bases numbered 7, after V lost 8 bases and J lost 6 bases. Germline V CDR1 and CDR2: LNHDA, SQIVND (reference sequence). CDR3 loop: CASFTGGANGYTF. CDR3 DNA: TGTGCCAGTTTTACAGGGGGCGCAAATGGCTACACCTTC. The complete variable domain, with remaining parts taken from reference TRBV19 and TRBJ1-2, reads DGGITQSPKYLFRKEGQNVTLSCEQNLNHDAMYWYRQDPGQGLRLIYYSQIVNDFQKGDIAEGYSVSREKKESFPLTVTSAQKNPTAFYLCASFTGGANGYTFGSGTRLTVV.

This clonotype was picked up many times. The chain couples TRBV10-3 to TRBJ1-6, with TRBD1 as a possible D gene (5 bases). Trimming took 3 bases from V and 7 from J, leaving 16 bases between them. Germline CDR1 reads ENHRY; CDR2 reads SYGVKD. The CDR3 has 16 residues. CDR3: CAISEGGASLNSPLHF. DNA for the CDR3: TGTGCCATCAGTGAAGGAGGGGCGAGCCTGAATTCACCCCTCCACTTT.

This clonotype was observed at least ten times. This sequence joins TRBV30 and TRBJ2-1; D is perhaps TRBD1 or TRBD2 (5 bases each). Germline V gives CDR1 GTSNPN, CDR2 SVGIG (reference sequence). The CDR3 is 14 residues long. V lost 1 base and J lost 9, with 16 bases in between. The CDR3, as DNA: TGTGCCTGGAGTGCCGGGACCCTCACCTCTGAGCAGTTCTTC. Translating gives CAWSAGTLTSEQFF.

The CDR3: CASSLGRQGFSQQFF. CDR3 nucleotide sequence: TGTGCCAGCAGCTTGGGGCGTCAAGGGTTCTCGCAGCAGTTCTTC. The V call is TRBV5-6, the J call TRBJ2-1; D is unresolved. The CDR3 is made up of 15 amino acids. V lost 0 bases and J 11 bases, leaving 18 bases between the germline ends. The germline CDR1 and CDR2 sequences are SGHDT and YYEEEE. Supplemented by reference TRBV5-6 and TRBJ2-1, the full variable domain reads DAGVTQSPTHLIKTRGQQVTLRCSPKSGHDTVSWYQQALGQGPQFIFQYYEEEERQRGNFPDRFSGHQFPNYSSELNVNALLLGDSALYLCASSLGRQGFSQQFFGPGTRLTVL.

This clonotype was detected many times. V and J are TRBV4-3 and TRBJ2-7; possibly TRBD2 for D (5 bases). The V and J ends lost 1 base and 6 bases respectively, with 16 bases between them. CDR1 LGHNA and CDR2 YSLEER come from the germline V gene. CDR3 length: 15 residues. For the CDR3, the DNA is TGCGCCAGCAGCCAAGTTCTGTCGGATGGAGGCGAGCAGTACTTC. This gives the protein CASSQVLSDGGEQYF.

This clonotype was seen repeatedly, ten times or more. The chain couples TRBV20-1 to TRBJ2-1; D call uncertain. Germline V lookup: CDR1 DFQATT, CDR2 SNEGSKA (reference sequence). The CDR3 has 13 residues. The ends were cut back, 6 bases at V and 4 bases at J, with 13 bases in the middle. The CDR3 region is CSAKNLTYNEQFF. CDR3 nucleotide sequence: TGCAGTGCCAAAAATTTAACATACAATGAGCAGTTCTTC.

This clonotype was picked up many times. The chain uses TRBV27 and TRBJ2-4; D ambiguous. The CDR3 consists of 14 residues. V lost 3 bases and J lost 0, with 6 bases in between. Germline CDR1 is MNHEY and CDR2 is SMNVEV (reference sequence). The chain's CDR3 is CASSLVAAKNIQYF. The CDR3 DNA sequence: TGTGCCAGCAGTTTGGTAGCAGCCAAAAACATTCAGTACTTC.

This clonotype was counted a few times. The V and J genes are TRBV12-3 or TRBV12-4 and TRBJ1-1; 10 bases align to TRBD1. This CDR3 has 16 amino acids. The V and J ends lost 6 bases and 1 base, in that order; junction bases with no gene match: 8. The CDR3 DNA reads as TGTGCCAGCAGATACCGGGACAGGGGCCCGAACACTGAAGCTTTCTTT. Translated, it gives CASRYRDRGPNTEAFF.

This clonotype was detected many times. CDR3 protein: CASSQDHLLAGTYNEQFF. The CDR3 DNA sequence: TGCGCCAGCAGCCAAGATCATTTATTAGCGGGAACCTACAATGAGCAGTTCTTC. This chain links TRBV4-3 with TRBJ2-1; 8 nucleotides agree with TRBD2. Per germline, CDR1 LGHNA and CDR2 YSLEER. The CDR3 extends over 18 amino acids. V trimming: 0 bases; J trimming: 2 bases; junction bases outside the gene matches: 9.

There are many counts of this clonotype. This chain links TRBV4-3 with TRBJ2-1; 8 nucleotides match TRBD2. This CDR3 has 17 residues. The V segment lost 0 bases and the J segment 5 bases; nucleotides outside the gene matches: 9. Germline V lookup: CDR1 LGHNA, CDR2 YSLEER. In DNA, the CDR3 is TGCGCCAGCAGCCAAGATCAGTGGCGGGAGGTTAACAATGAGCAGTTCTTC. It is translated as CASSQDQWREVNNEQFF.